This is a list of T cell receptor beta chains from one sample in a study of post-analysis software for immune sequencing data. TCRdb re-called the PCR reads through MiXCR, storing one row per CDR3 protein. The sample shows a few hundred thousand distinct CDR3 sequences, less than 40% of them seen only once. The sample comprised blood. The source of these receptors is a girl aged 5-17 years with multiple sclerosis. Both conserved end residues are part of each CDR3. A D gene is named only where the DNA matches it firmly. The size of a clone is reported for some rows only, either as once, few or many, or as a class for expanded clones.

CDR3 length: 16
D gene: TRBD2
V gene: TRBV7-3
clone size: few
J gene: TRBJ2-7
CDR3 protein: CASSSQPLAGPGEQYF
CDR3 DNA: TGTGCCAGCAGCTCCCAACCCTTAGCGGGGCCGGGGGAGCAGTACTTC

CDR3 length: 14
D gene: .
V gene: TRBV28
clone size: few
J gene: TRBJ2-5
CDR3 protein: CASSPGHLQETQYF
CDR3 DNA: TGTGCCAGCAGTCCGGGACACCTACAAGAGACCCAGTACTTC

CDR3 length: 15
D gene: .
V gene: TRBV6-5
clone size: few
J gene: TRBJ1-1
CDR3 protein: CASREREGWKTEAFF
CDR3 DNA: TGTGCCAGCAGGGAGAGGGAGGGTTGGAAAACTGAAGCTTTCTTT

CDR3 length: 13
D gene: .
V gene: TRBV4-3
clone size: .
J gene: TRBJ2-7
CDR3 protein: CASSQDVRNEQYF
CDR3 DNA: TGCGCCAGCAGCCAAGATGTCAGGAACGAGCAGTACTTC

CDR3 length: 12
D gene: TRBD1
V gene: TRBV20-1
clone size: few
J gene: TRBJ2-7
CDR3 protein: CSARQGAYEQYF
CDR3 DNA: TGCAGTGCTAGACAGGGGGCGTACGAGCAGTACTTC

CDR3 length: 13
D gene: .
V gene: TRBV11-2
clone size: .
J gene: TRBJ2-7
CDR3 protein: CASSLEVGDEQYF
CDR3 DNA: TGTGCCAGCAGCTTAGAAGTAGGGGACGAGCAGTACTTC

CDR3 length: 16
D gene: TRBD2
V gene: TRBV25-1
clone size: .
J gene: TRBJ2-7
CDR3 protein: CASSEVPSGDTYEQYF
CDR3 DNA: TGTGCCAGCAGTGAAGTGCCTAGCGGGGACACCTACGAGCAGTACTTC

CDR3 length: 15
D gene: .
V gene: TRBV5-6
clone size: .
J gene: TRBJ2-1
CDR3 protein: CASSSASAGWAEQFF
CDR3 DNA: TGTGCCAGCAGCTCCGCTAGCGCGGGGTGGGCTGAGCAGTTCTTC

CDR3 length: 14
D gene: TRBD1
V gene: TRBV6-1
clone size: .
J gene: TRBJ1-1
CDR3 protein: CASSRQGRSTEAFF
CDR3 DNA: TGTGCCAGCAGCCGACAGGGTCGGAGCACTGAAGCTTTCTTT

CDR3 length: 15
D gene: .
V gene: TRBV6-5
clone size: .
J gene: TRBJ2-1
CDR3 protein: CASSYPGTLINEQFF
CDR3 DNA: TGTGCCAGCAGTTACCCGGGGACTCTCATCAATGAGCAGTTCTTC

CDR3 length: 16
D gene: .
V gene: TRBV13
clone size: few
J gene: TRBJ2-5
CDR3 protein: CASSARHDGGGETQYF
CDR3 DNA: TGTGCCAGCAGCGCCCGACACGACGGTGGCGGGGAGACCCAGTACTTC

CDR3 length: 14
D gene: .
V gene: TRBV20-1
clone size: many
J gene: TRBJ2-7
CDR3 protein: CSALFGGQSYEQYF
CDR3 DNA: TGCAGTGCTCTGTTTGGGGGCCAGTCCTACGAGCAGTACTTC

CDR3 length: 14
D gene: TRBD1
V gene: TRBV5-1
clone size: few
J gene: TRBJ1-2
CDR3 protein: CASSWPGTAIGYTF
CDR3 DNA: TGCGCCAGCAGCTGGCCCGGGACAGCTATAGGCTACACCTTC

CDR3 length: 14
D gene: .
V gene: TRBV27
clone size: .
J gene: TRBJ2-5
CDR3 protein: CASSLKGPQETQYF
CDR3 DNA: TGTGCCAGCAGTTTAAAGGGACCCCAAGAGACCCAGTACTTC

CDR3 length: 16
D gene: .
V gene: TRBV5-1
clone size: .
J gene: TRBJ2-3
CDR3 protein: CASSSGESGPTDTQYF
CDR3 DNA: TGCGCCAGCAGCTCGGGAGAGTCGGGGCCGACAGATACGCAGTATTTT

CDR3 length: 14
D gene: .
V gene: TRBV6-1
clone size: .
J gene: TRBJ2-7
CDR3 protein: CASSENGVSYEQYF
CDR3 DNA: TGTGCCAGCAGTGAAAACGGGGTATCCTACGAGCAGTACTTC

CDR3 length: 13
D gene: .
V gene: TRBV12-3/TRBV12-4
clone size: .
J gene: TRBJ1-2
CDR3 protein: CASGKGTDYGYTF
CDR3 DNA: TGTGCCAGCGGTAAAGGCACGGACTATGGCTACACCTTC

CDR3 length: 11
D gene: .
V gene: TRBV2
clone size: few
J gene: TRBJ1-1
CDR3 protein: CATGWNTEAFF
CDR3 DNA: TGTGCCACAGGTTGGAACACTGAAGCTTTCTTT

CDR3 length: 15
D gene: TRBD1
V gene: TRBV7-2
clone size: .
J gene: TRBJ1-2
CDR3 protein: CASSGGRDRGPGYTF
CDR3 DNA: TGTGCCAGCAGCGGCGGCAGGGACAGGGGGCCGGGCTACACCTTC

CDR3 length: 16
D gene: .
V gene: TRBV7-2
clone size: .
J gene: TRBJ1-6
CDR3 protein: CASTRRESSYNSPLHF
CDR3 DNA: TGTGCCAGCACCAGGAGAGAGAGCTCCTATAATTCACCCCTCCACTTT

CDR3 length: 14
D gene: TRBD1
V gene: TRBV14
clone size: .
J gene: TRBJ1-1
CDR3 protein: CASSYDRGQTEAFF
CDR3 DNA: TGTGCCAGCAGCTACGACAGGGGGCAAACTGAAGCTTTCTTT

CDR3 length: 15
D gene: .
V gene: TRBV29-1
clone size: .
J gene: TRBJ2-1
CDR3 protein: CSVEGTLNSYNEQFF
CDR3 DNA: TGCAGCGTTGAAGGGACACTGAACTCCTACAATGAGCAGTTCTTC

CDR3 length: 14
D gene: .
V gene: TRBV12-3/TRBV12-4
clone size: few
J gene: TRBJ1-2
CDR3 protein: CASSRLANEQGYTF
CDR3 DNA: TGTGCCAGCAGCCGCCTCGCGAATGAGCAAGGCTACACCTTC

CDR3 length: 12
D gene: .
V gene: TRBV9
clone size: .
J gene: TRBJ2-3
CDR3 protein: CASSVAFDTQYF
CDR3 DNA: TGTGCCAGCAGCGTAGCTTTCGATACGCAGTATTTT

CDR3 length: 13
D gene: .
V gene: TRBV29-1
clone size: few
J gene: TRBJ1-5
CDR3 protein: CSAQDGSNQPQHF
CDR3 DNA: TGCAGCGCCCAGGACGGTAGCAATCAGCCCCAGCATTTT

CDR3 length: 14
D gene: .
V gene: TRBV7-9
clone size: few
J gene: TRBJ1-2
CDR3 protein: CASSRSGGDYGYTF
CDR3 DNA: TGTGCCAGCAGCCGCAGCGGGGGGGACTATGGCTACACCTTC

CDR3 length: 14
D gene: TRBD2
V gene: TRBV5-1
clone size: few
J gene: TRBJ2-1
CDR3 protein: CASRGGGAGNEQFF
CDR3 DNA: TGCGCCAGCAGAGGCGGGGGGGCAGGAAATGAGCAGTTCTTC

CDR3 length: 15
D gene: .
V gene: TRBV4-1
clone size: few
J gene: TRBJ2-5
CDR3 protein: CASSQDGRAQETQYF
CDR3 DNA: TGCGCCAGCAGCCAAGATGGCAGGGCCCAAGAGACCCAGTACTTC

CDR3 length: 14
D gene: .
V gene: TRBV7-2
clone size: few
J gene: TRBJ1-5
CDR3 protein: CASSFTYSNQPQHF
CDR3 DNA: TGTGCCAGCAGCTTCACTTATAGCAATCAGCCCCAGCATTTT

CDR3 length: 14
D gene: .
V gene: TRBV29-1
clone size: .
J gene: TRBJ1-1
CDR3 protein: CSVRGRRQNTEAFF
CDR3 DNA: TGCAGCGTGAGGGGACGGAGGCAGAACACTGAAGCTTTCTTT

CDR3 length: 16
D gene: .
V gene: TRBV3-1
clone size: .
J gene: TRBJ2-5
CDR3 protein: CASSQEGAGRSETQYF
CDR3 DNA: TGTGCCAGCAGCCAAGAAGGCGCGGGACGCTCCGAGACCCAGTACTTC

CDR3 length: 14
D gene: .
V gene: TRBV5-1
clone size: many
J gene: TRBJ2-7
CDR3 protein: CASSLAVLHYEQYF
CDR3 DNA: TGCGCCAGCAGCTTGGCCGTCCTACACTACGAGCAGTACTTC

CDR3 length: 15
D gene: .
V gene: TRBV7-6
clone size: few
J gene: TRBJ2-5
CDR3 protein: CASSPGTLKPETQYF
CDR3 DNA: TGTGCCAGCAGCCCCGGGACCCTAAAGCCGGAGACCCAGTACTTC

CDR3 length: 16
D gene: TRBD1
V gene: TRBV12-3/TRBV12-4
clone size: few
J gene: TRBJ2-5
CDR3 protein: CASSAIPGQGDETQYF
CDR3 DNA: TGTGCCAGCAGCGCGATACCGGGACAGGGGGATGAGACCCAGTACTTC